These T cell receptor beta chains were read from a single sample in a study of control samples from healthy donors and cancer patients. Assay used: immunoSEQ multiplex PCR; TCRdb lists only in-frame clones, some missing. The repertoire holds more than 95,000 clones, around 87% seen once, with about 8.7% in the top ten. Material for sequencing was blood. Receptors originate from a man in his forties in good health. The CDR3 runs from the conserved cysteine through the conserved F or W.

len | j_gene | v_gene | CDR3aa
15 | TRBJ1-6 | TRBV30 | CAWSGASSYNSPLHF
16 | TRBJ1-2 | TRBV9 | CASSVGTGVLSGGYTF
16 | TRBJ2-7 | TRBV18 | CASSPPAGGPVVEQYF
16 | TRBJ1-6 | TRBV27 | CASSLSTGGKNSPLHF
15 | TRBJ1-4 | TRBV7-2 | CASSLIPDRVEKLFF
17 | TRBJ2-6 | TRBV21-1 | CASSKLDRGTGANVLTF
15 | TRBJ2-7 | TRBV10-3 | CAISEPGRSSYEQYF
18 | TRBJ2-6 | TRBV5-6 | CASSLVGRGHSGANVLTF
13 | TRBJ1-2 | TRBV12-3/TRBV12-4 | CASRLPLGGGYTF
14 | TRBJ1-2 | TRBV24-1 | CATSDLRTEVGYTF
15 | TRBJ2-1 | TRBV2 | CASSTSQGAFNEQFF
16 | TRBJ1-2 | TRBV6-1 | CASSELAGQDLQGYTF
15 | TRBJ2-7 | TRBV5-1 | CASSLDSGGQYEQYF
15 | TRBJ1-5 | TRBV9 | CASSVAGGINQPQHF
14 | TRBJ1-1 | TRBV29-1 | CSVFPGLVSTEAFF
18 | TRBJ2-2 | TRBV7-9 | CASSLPPGQGLNGGELFF
16 | TRBJ2-7 | TRBV5-1 | CASSLPTSSGGDEQYF
12 | TRBJ1-2 | TRBV30 | CAWSKGSGGYTF
14 | TRBJ2-1 | TRBV2 | CAGRAGTGGLEQFF
11 | TRBJ2-1 | TRBV14 | CASSHGNEQFF
16 | TRBJ2-1 | TRBV3-1/TRBV3-2 | CASSPSGTSGGNEQFF
16 | TRBJ2-2 | TRBV7-2 | CASSLVRTANTGELFF
15 | TRBJ2-7 | TRBV19 | CASRKADGGVYEQYF
13 | TRBJ1-1 | TRBV3-1/TRBV3-2 | CASSQGRNTEAFF
12 | TRBJ1-6 | TRBV13 | CASSLGSSPLHF
13 | TRBJ1-2 | TRBV11-3 | CASSLTGEGGYTF
14 | TRBJ1-2 | TRBV18 | CASSRDREGYGYTF
17 | TRBJ1-4 | TRBV4-1 | CASSQDRGREGNEKLFF
15 | TRBJ2-1 | TRBV27 | CASSPRVLPLNEQFF
12 | TRBJ2-5 | TRBV24-1 | CATSGPTETQYF
15 | TRBJ2-2 | TRBV11-1 | CASGADGPNTGELFF
14 | TRBJ1-2 | TRBV24-1 | CATSDRGGNYGYTF
12 | TRBJ1-2 | TRBV9 | CASSVSGGGYTF
15 | TRBJ1-2 | TRBV7-8 | CASSLSVGWDYGYTF
14 | TRBJ1-1 | TRBV7-9 | CASSSPAGNTEAFF
12 | TRBJ2-5 | TRBV2 | CASSDLQETQYF
14 | TRBJ2-7 | TRBV9 | CASSPGQGPGEQYF
17 | TRBJ2-6 | TRBV9 | CASSATGISSGANVLTF
13 | TRBJ2-5 | TRBV14 | CASSQNMRETQYF
14 | TRBJ1-1 | TRBV9 | CASSAETAGTEAFF
15 | TRBJ1-3 | TRBV3-1/TRBV3-2 | CASSRSGATGNTIYF
14 | TRBJ2-7 | TRBV4-1 | CASSQGQSSYEQYF
16 | TRBJ2-3 | TRBV7-8 | CASSPRDQGGTDTQYF
14 | TRBJ1-2 | TRBV4-3 | CASSQQGTLYGYTF
16 | TRBJ2-7 | TRBV4-2 | CASSPDRVDLSYEQYF
11 | TRBJ1-5 | TRBV20-1 | CSARRGQAQHF
14 | TRBJ1-2 | TRBV6-2/TRBV6-3 | CASSDRGRVYGYTF
15 | TRBJ1-2 | TRBV4-3 | CASSQDTIRAYGYTF
16 | TRBJ2-1 | TRBV19 | CASSPEGTGVLGEQFF
14 | TRBJ2-3 | TRBV24-1 | CATSDLNPTDTQYF
12 | TRBJ2-2 | TRBV6-6 | CASSRTTGELFF
15 | TRBJ1-1 | TRBV7-9 | CASSFLTGPNTEAFF
11 | TRBJ2-1 | TRBV12-3/TRBV12-4 | CASSYYNEQFF
17 | TRBJ2-6 | TRBV19 | CASSNTGQGTGANVLTF
15 | TRBJ1-5 | TRBV7-2 | CASSLGQGFYQPQHF
10 | TRBJ2-2 | TRBV12-3/TRBV12-4 | CASGYRELFF
12 | TRBJ2-7 | TRBV20-1 | CSASLQAYEQYF
16 | TRBJ2-1 | TRBV7-2 | CASSLRPDRGLYEQFF
13 | TRBJ2-3 | TRBV5-1 | CASSFGRTDTQYF
14 | TRBJ2-5 | TRBV3-1/TRBV3-2 | CASSPRTSRETQYF